The 29 T cell receptor beta chains reported below all come from one sample, sequenced in a study of Graves' ophthalmopathy and Graves' hyperthyroidism. Investigators amplified TCR beta CDR3 regions from RNA transcripts. HTBI primers served in a first-round RT-PCR, which a second-round multiplex PCR followed. MiXCR was run by TCRdb on the multiplex PCR reads, yielding one entry per CDR3 protein. The sample has around 670,000 distinct CDR3 sequences, roughly 40% seen once. Sequencing was done on a sample of peripheral blood. These receptors were obtained from an adult man with Graves' ophthalmopathy.

The chain employs TRBV5-1 and TRBJ2-6, with 7 bases aligning to TRBD1. The germline V gene has CDR1 SGHRS and CDR2 YFSETQ. V trimming: 4 bases; J trimming: 0 bases; junction bases outside the gene matches: 7. The CDR3 length is 17 residues. For the CDR3, the DNA is TGCGCCAGCAGCCTCAGGGGGACCCTCTCTGGGGCCAACGTCCTGACTTTC. As protein: CASSLRGTLSGANVLTF.

This sequence joins TRBV5-1 and TRBJ1-2; D is perhaps TRBD1 (6 bases). The germline CDR1 and CDR2 sequences are SGHRS and YFSETQ. Trimming cost V 1 base and J 4 bases, with 14 bases left between them. This CDR3 spans 15 amino acids. The CDR3 coding sequence is TGCGCCAGCAGCTTGACGTCGGGACAAGTCTATGGCTACACCTTC. Translating gives CASSLTSGQVYGYTF.

The chain links TRBV9 to TRBJ1-1; perhaps TRBD1 as D (5 bases). The length of the CDR3 is 14 residues. V lost 4 bases, J lost 4 bases, and 14 bases lay in between. Per germline, CDR1 SGDLS and CDR2 YYNGEE. CDR3 loop: CASSLAEGITEAFF. DNA of the CDR3: TGTGCCAGCAGCTTAGCGGAGGGGATCACTGAAGCTTTCTTT. Based on the CDR3 plus reference TRBV9 and TRBJ1-1, the full variable domain is DSGVTQTPKHLITATGQRVTLRCSPRSGDLSVYWYQQSLDQGLQFLIQYYNGEERAKGNILERFSAQQFPDLHSELNLSSLELGDSALYFCASSLAEGITEAFFGQGTRLTVV.

There are many counts of this clonotype. V and J are TRBV7-2 and TRBJ1-5; D uncertain. V gave up 5 bases and J gave up 2 bases, with 10 bases separating them. Germline lookup yields CDR1 SGHTA and CDR2 FQGNSA. The CDR3 loop spans 14 amino acids. CDR3 nucleotides: TGTGCCAGCAGCCCGGGAGTAGGCAATCAGCCCCAGCATTTT. Amino acids: CASSPGVGNQPQHF.

This clonotype is a singleton in its sample. V and J are TRBV2 and TRBJ1-1; a weak D match, TRBD1 (5 bases). V dropped 4 bases and J dropped 5 bases, with 20 bases sitting between them. Germline CDR1 is SNHLY and CDR2 is FYNNEI. This CDR3 contains 16 residues. The CDR3 nucleotides read TGTGCCAGCAGTGTTGGGTACGGGGCCAGGGATACTGAAGCTTTCTTT. Encoded protein: CASSVGYGARDTEAFF. Based on the CDR3 plus reference TRBV2 and TRBJ1-1, the full variable domain is EPEVTQTPSHQVTQMGQEVILRCVPISNHLYFYWYRQILGQKVEFLVSFYNNEISEKSEIFDDQFSVERPDGSNFTLKIRSTKLEDSAMYFCASSVGYGARDTEAFFGQGTRLTVV.

The V gene is TRBV7-8, the J gene TRBJ1-5, with D tentatively TRBD1 (5 bases). Germline lookup yields CDR1 SGHVS and CDR2 FQNEAQ. This CDR3 is 18 amino acids long. V dropped 3 bases and J dropped 3 bases, with 21 bases sitting between them. The CDR3, as DNA: TGTGCCAGCAGCTTTTCGGGGGTCGGGAGGCGGATCAATCAGCCCCAGCATTTT. Its protein is CASSFSGVGRRINQPQHF.

As regards this clonotype: The junction departs from the called germline gene at one end, perhaps through a read error. CDR3 in DNA: TGTGCCGGCAGCCCACTTAATATTCGGCAGGGGTGGGACGAGCAGTACTTC. It encodes CAGSPLNIRQGWDEQYF. This chain links TRBV7-2 with TRBJ2-7; tentative D call: TRBD1 (6 bases). Germline V gene data show CDR1 as SGHTA and CDR2 as FQGNSA. The CDR3 runs to 17 residues.

V gene TRBV10-2 combines with J gene TRBJ2-2, with 8 bases that match TRBD1. Germline V gives CDR1 WSHSY, CDR2 SAAADI. J gave up 6 bases and V 6 bases, and 9 bases lay outside the gene matches. There are 15 residues in the CDR3. The DNA for the CDR3 is TGCGCCAGCAGAGGTCCCGGGACAGGTTCCGGGGAGCTGTTTTTT. It yields the protein CASRGPGTGSGELFF.

With respect to this clonotype: A much more abundant neighbour one base away suggests this may be a read error. The CDR3 does not end in the conserved phenylalanine or tryptophan, so this is likely a read error. This chain connects TRBV19 to TRBJ1-1; D remains ambiguous. The CDR3 runs 11 residues. CDR1 LNHDA and CDR2 SQIVND come from the germline V gene (reference sequence). The germline V and J ends were trimmed by 4 bases and 6 bases, with 6 bases remaining between them. The CDR3 DNA reads as TGTGCCAGTAGTAGAGTGTCTGAAGCTTTCCTT. Translation gives CASSRVSEAFL.

Comments on this clonotype: The CDR3 end shows no conserved phenylalanine or tryptophan, and so a read error is likely. No DNA is shown, since the ends of the CDR3 on it are uncertain; the CDR3 is the one TCRdb lists. V usage is TRBV29-1 and J usage is TRBJ1-1; TRBD1, the table's D call, was not compared with the DNA. The germline gives CDR1 SQVTM, CDR2 ANQGSEA. Ends included, the CDR3 has 9 residues. CDR3: CTYTPDRVY.

The table lists this clonotype with a few counts. The V and J genes are TRBV4-3 and TRBJ1-2; the D gene is possibly TRBD1 (6 bases). This CDR3 has 15 residues. The germline CDR1 and CDR2 sequences are LGHNA and YSLEER. Trimming stripped 0 bases from V and 5 bases from J, with 13 bases between. CDR3 sequence (DNA): TGCGCCAGCAGCCAAGACCGGGGGCTTGGGTATGGCTACACCTTC. It yields the protein CASSQDRGLGYGYTF.

This chain links TRBV5-1 with TRBJ2-7, with TRBD2 identical over 7 bases. Germline trimming cut 3 bases from V and 5 bases from J; bases unmatched to any gene: 14. CDR1 SGHRS and CDR2 YFSETQ come from the germline V gene. This CDR3 region has 16 residues. The DNA of the CDR3 is TGCGCCAGCAGCTGGGGAGACGGGGGGACCCTCGACGAGCAGTACTTC. This gives the protein CASSWGDGGTLDEQYF.

The gene calls are TRBV12-3 or TRBV12-4 and TRBJ2-7; D not resolved. V was shortened by 5 bases and J by 0 bases, with 11 bases between the two germline ends. This CDR3 comprises 14 residues. The CDR3 bases are TGTGCCAGCAGTGCCGAGGTGGTCTCCTACGAGCAGTACTTC. As protein: CASSAEVVSYEQYF.

Ten or more counts support this clonotype. The chain recombines TRBV11-2 with TRBJ1-2; D is possibly TRBD1 (6 bases). Trimming removed 4 bases at V and 4 bases at J, with 13 bases between. The length of the CDR3 is 14 residues. The germline V gene encodes CDR1 SGHAT and CDR2 FQNNGV. The CDR3 coding sequence is TGTGCCAGCAGCTCCGGTGGGGGCAGCTATGGCTACACCTTC. It specifies CASSSGGGSYGYTF.

The chain has TRBV7-2 and TRBJ2-7; TRBD1 matches 12 bases. Germline CDR1 reads SGHTA; CDR2 reads FQGNSA. Trimming at V came to 7 bases and at J to 12 bases, leaving 4 bases not matched to a gene. The CDR3 is made up of 11 amino acids. The CDR3: CASIRDRGRYF. Written as DNA, the CDR3 is TGTGCCAGCATCCGGGACAGGGGGCGGTACTTC.

This clonotype was counted ten times or more. The J gene is TRBJ1-6, the V gene TRBV5-1; TRBD1 matches 7 bases. The V and J ends lost 2 bases and 7 bases, in that order; junction bases with no gene match: 3. Germline CDR1 is SGHRS and CDR2 is YFSETQ. The CDR3 sequence is 14 residues long. CDR3 nucleotide sequence: TGCGCCAGCAGCTTTGGGACAGAGAATTCACCCCTCCACTTT. Amino acid sequence: CASSFGTENSPLHF.

Regarding this clonotype: A read error may explain this, as a much larger clone is one base away. The chain carries TRBV7-8 and TRBJ1-2; D is unclear. This CDR3 region has 13 residues. In germline, CDR1 is SGHVS, CDR2 FQNEAQ. The CDR3 DNA sequence: TGTGCCAGCAGCCCGACGGAAGACTATGGCCACACCTTC. It codes for CASSPTEDYGHTF.

This chain uses TRBV12-3 or TRBV12-4 with TRBJ2-7; 8 positions match TRBD2. The CDR3 is 13 residues long. J was trimmed by 3 bases and V by 8 bases; bases with no gene match: 6. The CDR3 DNA is TGTGCCAGCCGGCGGGGGGAGATCTACGAGCAGTACTTC. Translation: CASRRGEIYEQYF.

The rearrangement joins TRBV29-1 to TRBJ1-1; D not resolved. The CDR3 consists of 11 residues. The ends were cut back, 6 bases at V and 5 bases at J, with 10 bases in the middle. Germline values: CDR1 SQVTM, CDR2 ANQGSEA. The CDR3 bases are TGCAGCGTAGATAAAGGGACTGAAGCTTTCTTT. As protein: CSVDKGTEAFF.

This clonotype has only a few counts. The chain is built from TRBV5-1 and TRBJ1-4, with no clear D. From germline, CDR1 is SGHRS and CDR2 YFSETQ. The germline V and J ends were trimmed by 6 bases and 5 bases, with 17 bases remaining between them. The CDR3 consists of 15 residues. CDR3 region: CASTTGSGSNEKLFF. The CDR3 DNA follows: TGCGCCAGCACCACCGGGTCGGGGTCAAATGAAAAACTGTTTTTT.

The chain has TRBV2 and TRBJ1-2; D unresolved. The V gene's germline CDR1 is SNHLY and CDR2 FYNNEI. The V gene lost 6 bases and the J gene lost 6 bases, with 11 bases spanning the gap. CDR3 length: 12 residues. The CDR3 DNA sequence: TGTGCCAGCAGCAGACCGGGAAATGGCTACACCTTC. Its translation is CASSRPGNGYTF.

This clonotype has at least ten counts. The chain is built from TRBV24-1 and TRBJ2-5, with D maybe TRBD1 (5 bases). This CDR3 contains 14 residues. Trimming removed 4 bases at V and 5 bases at J, with 13 bases between. CDR1 and CDR2 (germline): KGHDR, SFDVKD. In DNA, the CDR3 is TGTGCCACCAGTGACACCAGGGTAGTGGAGACCCAGTACTTC. This sequence encodes CATSDTRVVETQYF.

J is TRBJ2-5 and V is TRBV20-1, with 9 bases lining up with TRBD2. The CDR3 contains 13 residues. Losses at the gene ends were 7 bases for V and 4 bases for J; bases not matched to a gene: 7. Germline V gene data show CDR1 as DFQATT and CDR2 as SNEGSKA (reference sequence). For the CDR3, the DNA is TGCAGTGGGCGGCTAGCGGGGTCAGAGACCCAGTACTTC. As protein: CSGRLAGSETQYF.

The CDR3 loop reads CSASNGWGSSQIYTF. The CDR3, as DNA: TGCAGTGCTAGTAACGGGTGGGGGTCGAGCCAGATCTACACCTTC. The rearrangement joins TRBV20-1 to TRBJ1-2, with D possibly being TRBD1 (5 bases). Germline CDR1 and CDR2: DFQATT and SNEGSKA (reference sequence). V gave up 3 bases and J gave up 10 bases, with 24 bases separating them. The CDR3 sequence is 15 residues long.

In the case of this clonotype: Given a much more abundant clone one base away, this may be a read error. The chain couples TRBV2 to TRBJ1-1; 7 positions match TRBD1. J lost 4 bases, V lost 7 bases, and 6 bases had no gene match. Germline V gene sequence: CDR1 SNHLY, CDR2 FYNNEI. The CDR3 sequence is 13 residues long. The CDR3 loop is CASKGAGLTEAFF. The CDR3 DNA is TGTGCCAGCAAGGGGGCAGGGCTCACTGAAGCTTTCTTT.

The CDR3 DNA follows: TGTGCCAGCAGGAATACCGGGACAGGGGGCGACTATGGCTACACCTTC. Amino acid sequence: CASRNTGTGGDYGYTF. The V gene is TRBV12-3 or TRBV12-4, the J gene TRBJ1-2, with TRBD1 matching over 12 bases. V was pared by 6 bases and J by 3 bases, with 8 bases of the junction left unmatched. There are 16 residues in the CDR3.

The gene calls are TRBV20-1 and TRBJ1-5, with D possibly being TRBD1 (5 bases). The length of the CDR3 is 14 residues. Germline CDR1 DFQATT, CDR2 SNEGSKA (reference sequence). V dropped 4 bases and J dropped 1 base, with 11 bases sitting between them. In nucleotides, the CDR3 is TGCAGTGCTATTCAGGGAGGGAGCAATCAGCCCCAGCATTTT. It specifies CSAIQGGSNQPQHF.

The V gene is TRBV6-5, the J gene TRBJ2-7; D remains ambiguous. V lost 7 bases and J 3 bases, leaving 19 bases between the germline ends. This CDR3 has 15 residues. The germline CDR1 and CDR2 sequences are MNHEY and SVGAGI. CDR3 in amino acids: CASTTPRIAIYEQYF. CDR3 nucleotide sequence: TGTGCCAGCACTACTCCCCGAATAGCTATCTACGAGCAGTACTTC.

V gene TRBV2 combines with J gene TRBJ1-2, with D uncertain. V was clipped by 6 bases and J by 6 bases, with 23 bases between them. Germline V lookup: CDR1 SNHLY, CDR2 FYNNEI. This CDR3 contains 16 residues. The CDR3 reads CASSFNPSGPEDGYTF. The CDR3 nucleotides are TGTGCCAGCAGCTTCAACCCCAGCGGCCCCGAGGATGGCTACACCTTC.